This T cell receptor beta chain was obtained from a study of blood T cells in healthy people across ages. Turning to the study itself: Template switching retrieved approximately one barcoded beta molecule for each two T cells.

Drawn from each donor were 7.5 to 10 milliliters of peripheral blood. A sample-barcoded 5' primer and a J-beta primer mix were used in a second PCR of about 7 to 12 cycles. TCRdb analysed the 5' RACE reads with MiXCR anew, one entry per CDR3 protein. Of 700,000 to 950,000 distinct CDR3 sequences detected, roughly 45% appear once; the ten largest clones hold 20% to 25%. Notes on this clonotype: One end of the junction does not line up with germline, which may come from a read error.

Germline-derived CDR1 and CDR2 are SGHAT and FQNNGV. The CDR3 consists of 12 residues. The specimen sequenced was blood. This TCR derives from a woman aged 55-69 years in good health. This chain uses TRBV11-2 with TRBJ2-1; D is undetermined. CDR3 residues: CVSSLTDNEQFF. CDR3 nucleotide sequence: TGTGTCAGCAGCTTAACGGACAATGAGCAGTTCTTC.